This TCR beta chain is drawn from a study of early T cells in non-severe SARS-CoV-2 infection. Looking at the study overall: The authors sequenced bulk RNA from unsorted whole blood, leaving chains unpaired. Points from the study as a whole: Missing private and CD4 specificities, VDJdb matching favored anti-spike CD8 responses.

The CDR3 totals 16 residues. From germline, CDR1 is SGHVS and CDR2 FNYEAQ. The V segment lost 2 bases and the J segment 0 bases; nucleotides outside the gene matches: 3. Each cDNA molecule carried a unique molecular identifier. TCRdb ran MiXCR on the 5' RACE reads and lists one entry per CDR3 protein. The profile shows roughly 60,000 distinct CDR3 sequences, 11% of them singletons. As to this clonotype: Its antigen is still unknown.

The sequences come from whole blood, collected at baseline. The chain joins TRBV7-6 to TRBJ2-2, with TRBD1 matching over 7 bases. The sequence derives from an adult who was a healthcare worker with PCR-confirmed SARS-CoV-2 infection or an uninfected control (not recorded which). CDR3 loop: CASSLRGHANTGELFF. CDR3 DNA sequence: TGTGCCAGCAGCTTAAGGGGGCACGCGAACACCGGGGAGCTGTTTTTT.